This paragraph covers one TCR beta chain sequence. Its antigen is currently unknown. The repertoire was sequenced with immunoSEQ multiplex PCR; TCRdb's copy has only in-frame clones and lacks some. The sample holds some 67,000 clones, roughly 93% seen once. The validation cohort, a group of over a hundred subjects, included the donors and was separate from the roughly 700-subject first cohort. This record belongs to a study of cytomegalovirus exposure and HLA in healthy donors. The V and J ends lost 0 bases and 1 base respectively, with 10 bases between them. CDR3 length: 15 amino acids. CDR1 and CDR2 from the germline V gene are MNHEY and SVGAGI. Findings and caveats of the study: Reportedly, cytomegalovirus status was diagnosed with high sensitivity and specificity. In vitro assays verified that a few CMV-associated chains recognized CMV antigens specifically.

This chain uses TRBV6-5 with TRBJ2-7; D possibly corresponds to TRBD2 (5 bases). This sequence originates from a woman under 30 in good health and CMV-seronegative. The sequenced sample was PBMCs. CDR3: CASSYSRAESYEQYF. The CDR3 DNA follows: TGTGCCAGCAGTTACTCGCGAGCGGAGTCCTACGAGCAGTACTTC.